What follows are 11 T cell receptor beta chains derived from one specimen sequenced in a study of Tregs in tolerant kidney transplant recipients. Measured with immunoSEQ multiplex PCR; TCRdb has only the in-frame clones, and not every one. The table includes 75,000 to 80,000 clones, around 90% detected once. Sequenced material: Tregs from blood, taken before the transplant. These receptors originate from a human donor who received a combined kidney and bone marrow transplant.

The chain has TRBV28 and TRBJ2-7; D may be TRBD1 or TRBD2 (5 bases each). The germline V and J ends were trimmed by 7 bases and 0 bases, with 10 bases remaining between them. Germline loops: CDR1 MDHEN, CDR2 SYDVKM. The CDR3 is made up of 13 amino acids. The chain's CDR3 is CASTRERSYEQYF. The CDR3 DNA sequence: TGTGCCAGCACCAGGGAGCGCTCCTACGAGCAGTACTTC.

The J gene is TRBJ2-1, the V gene TRBV6-6, with TRBD2 identical over 9 bases. CDR1 is MNHNY and CDR2 is SVGAGI in the germline V gene (reference sequence). Trimming cost V 7 bases and J 6 bases; bases outside gene matches: 4. This CDR3 region has 13 residues. This chain's CDR3 is CASTLLAGNEQFF. The CDR3 coding sequence is TGTGCCAGCACTCTACTAGCGGGCAATGAGCAGTTCTTC.

CDR3 nucleotides: TGTGCCAGCAGCCCCTCTACTCACTCTGCCTACAATGAGCAGTTCTTC. Its protein is CASSPSTHSAYNEQFF. The chain uses TRBV11-2 and TRBJ2-1; D is uncertain. V lost 5 bases to trimming and J lost 2 bases, with 16 bases between them. CDR1 is SGHAT and CDR2 is FQNNGV in the germline V gene. The CDR3 has 16 residues.

This chain joins TRBV7-2 and TRBJ2-5; D not resolved. V was pared by 6 bases and J by 2 bases, with 16 bases between. CDR3 length: 15 residues. Germline CDR1 and CDR2: SGHTA and FQGNSA. The CDR3 region is CASSIGRLLQETQYF. Written as DNA, the CDR3 is TGTGCCAGCAGTATTGGGCGACTCCTACAAGAGACCCAGTACTTC.

This chain connects TRBV5-1 to TRBJ2-2; D may be TRBD2 (7 bases). From germline, CDR1 is SGHRS and CDR2 YFSETQ. This CDR3 comprises 16 residues. V lost 2 bases and J lost 3, with 14 bases in between. The CDR3: CASSFSGGLDTGELFF. DNA of the CDR3: TGCGCCAGCAGCTTCTCGGGGGGCCTAGACACCGGGGAGCTGTTTTTT. The full variable domain, with the rest looked up from reference TRBV5-1 and TRBJ2-2, is KAGVTQTPRYLIKTRGQQVTLSCSPISGHRSVSWYQQTPGQGLQFLFEYFSETQRNKGNFPGRFSGRQFSNSRSEMNVSTLELGDSALYLCASSFSGGLDTGELFFGEGSRLTVL.

The CDR3 DNA reads as TGTGCCAGCAGCCCACCCGGCTCAGATACGCAGTATTTT. It is translated as CASSPPGSDTQYF. The chain recombines TRBV4-2 with TRBJ2-3; no reliable D call. From germline, CDR1 is LGHNA and CDR2 YNFKEQ. The V and J ends lost 4 bases and 4 bases respectively, with 9 bases between them. The CDR3 has 13 residues.

The V gene is TRBV9, the J gene TRBJ2-1; 14 bases line up with TRBD2. Per germline, CDR1 SGDLS and CDR2 YYNGEE. The CDR3 covers 19 residues. Losses at the gene ends were 3 bases for V and 0 bases for J; bases not matched to a gene: 8. The CDR3 here is CASSDGTSGSPSSYNEQFF. CDR3 nucleotides: TGTGCCAGCAGCGACGGGACTAGCGGGAGTCCAAGCTCCTACAATGAGCAGTTCTTC.

The DNA for the CDR3 is TGTGCCAGCAGTACCAACAGGGGGCTTAACTATGGCTACACCTTC. This sequence encodes CASSTNRGLNYGYTF. The rearrangement joins TRBV2 to TRBJ1-2; the match to TRBD1 covers 9 bases. The CDR3 is 15 residues long. Trimming at V came to 5 bases and at J to 1 base, leaving 5 bases not matched to a gene. The germline V gene has CDR1 SNHLY and CDR2 FYNNEI. The complete variable domain, with remaining parts taken from reference TRBV2 and TRBJ1-2, reads EPEVTQTPSHQVTQMGQEVILRCVPISNHLYFYWYRQILGQKVEFLVSFYNNEISEKSEIFDDQFSVERPDGSNFTLKIRSTKLEDSAMYFCASSTNRGLNYGYTFGSGTRLTVV.

The rearrangement links TRBV4-3 to TRBJ2-2; possible D gene TRBD2, 6 bases. V was pared by 3 bases and J by 6 bases, with 8 bases between. The CDR3 consists of 13 residues. Germline V gene lookup returns CDR1 LGHNA and CDR2 YSLEER. The CDR3 region is CASSQPGAGELFF. CDR3 in DNA: TGCGCCAGCAGCCAGCCGGGGGCCGGGGAGCTGTTTTTT.

The chain links TRBV19 to TRBJ2-3; TRBD2 matches 9 bases. This CDR3 has 16 amino acids. Losses at the gene ends were 2 bases for V and 2 bases for J; bases not matched to a gene: 5. In germline, CDR1 is LNHDA, CDR2 SQIVND (reference sequence). The CDR3 spells CASSIRGGRVTDTQYF. The CDR3 nucleotides are TGTGCCAGTAGTATACGGGGCGGGAGGGTCACAGATACGCAGTATTTT.

The chain joins TRBV7-3 to TRBJ2-3; no definite D call. The CDR3 has 14 residues. V shed 1 base and J shed 3 bases, with 8 bases lying between them. Germline-derived CDR1 and CDR2 are SGHTA and FQGTGA. CDR3 residues: CASSLNGGTDTQYF. For the CDR3, the DNA is TGTGCCAGCAGCTTAAACGGTGGTACAGATACGCAGTATTTT.